The source of this T cell receptor (beta chain) is a study of shared clonotypes between healthy human individuals. Findings and limits, study-wide: Naive subsets typically showed greater estimated richness than memory subsets.

As defined, naive CD8 cells were CD45RO-negative and positively selected for CCR7, with terminally differentiated effector memory CD45RA+ cells excluded. Nashville, Tennessee was home to all donors, each a Caucasian adult. Clones were read by immunoSEQ multiplex PCR, and TCRdb kept only the in-frame ones, dropping some. The table records around 1.9 million clones, about 93% of them present only once. Remarks on this clone: Antigen specificity is unknown.

CDR3 size: 18 residues. The germline V gene has CDR1 SGDLS and CDR2 YYNGEE. With 0 bases clipped from V and 1 base from J, the junction kept 5 bases outside the gene matches. This receptor was identified in a man aged 18 to 30 in good health. Some clones in this sample may be carry-over from other donors' samples. This rearrangement joins TRBV9 to TRBJ2-2, with 11 nucleotides matching TRBD2. The sample was naive CD8+ T cells from PBMCs. Here the CDR3 reads CASSVARLAGGNTGELFF. The CDR3 DNA reads TGTGCCAGCAGCGTAGCTCGGCTAGCGGGGGGGAACACCGGGGAGCTGTTTTTT.